The 27 T cell receptor beta chains in this list originate from one sample, sequenced in a study of regulatory T cells in long-lasting Graves disease. Indicated time point: newly diagnosed GD, antithyroid drugs for less than 3 months. Researchers made the TCR library from RNA that was extracted from PBMCs. Investigators prepared the TCR beta libraries by applying iRepertoire HTBI primers and Arm-PCR of CDR3 regions. TCRdb re-analysed the multiplex PCR reads in MiXCR, keeping a single row per CDR3 protein. The sample holds hundreds of thousands of distinct CDR3 sequences, about 15% seen once. These data also featured in a second study, about T cells in Graves' hyperthyroidism and ophthalmopathy.

Here the sequenced sample was peripheral blood mononuclear cells (PBMCs), taken at new diagnosis, from a patient treated with antithyroid drugs. All receptors come from a young woman with Graves disease.

The genes are TRBV6-2 or TRBV6-3 and TRBJ1-1; D is unclear. V dropped 2 bases and J dropped 1 base, with 8 bases sitting between them. This CDR3 comprises 14 residues. Germline lookup yields CDR1 MNHEY and CDR2 SVGEGT. CDR3 loop: CASSYAHKNTEAFF. As DNA, the CDR3 is TGTGCCAGCAGTTACGCCCACAAGAACACTGAAGCTTTCTTT.

This clonotype appeared many times. The V call is TRBV3-1, the J call TRBJ1-4, with D perhaps matching TRBD1 (6 bases). The CDR3 totals 14 residues. V dropped 4 bases and J dropped 8 bases, with 14 bases sitting between them. Germline-derived CDR1 and CDR2 are LGHDT and YNNKEL (reference sequence). The CDR3 coding sequence is TGTGCCAGCAGCCTAAACAGGGCACGGGAAAAACTGTTTTTT. The encoded protein is CASSLNRAREKLFF.

This clonotype was counted only a few times. The CDR3 sequence: CATSEGVDEQYF. The CDR3 coding sequence is TGTGCCACCAGCGAAGGGGTCGACGAGCAGTACTTC. V and J are TRBV24-1 and TRBJ2-7; maybe TRBD1 (5 bases). Germline CDR1 and CDR2: KGHDR and SFDVKD. The CDR3 length is 12 residues. With 7 bases removed from V and 5 bases from J, the gap between germline ends came to 11 bases.

This clonotype has just a few counts. Compared with germline, one end of the junction differs, possibly owing to a read error. The gene calls are TRBV19 and TRBJ1-1; tentative D call: TRBD1 (5 bases). Germline lookup yields CDR1 LNHDA and CDR2 SQIVND (reference sequence). CDR3 length: 11 amino acids. The CDR3 reads CASSRDRGLLF. DNA for the CDR3: TGTGCCAGTAGTAGGGACCGCGGGTTGCTCTTT.

The chain links TRBV20-1 to TRBJ1-2, with D possibly TRBD1 on 5 matching bases. V lost 4 bases and J 6 bases, leaving 6 bases between the germline ends. This CDR3 is 10 amino acids long. Germline V gives CDR1 DFQATT, CDR2 SNEGSKA (reference sequence). In nucleotides, the CDR3 is TGCAGTGCTACCAGGGATGGCTACACCTTC. Its translation: CSATRDGYTF.

This clonotype came up many times. The V gene is TRBV2, the J gene TRBJ2-7; D remains ambiguous. The V gene's germline CDR1 is SNHLY and CDR2 FYNNEI. This CDR3 contains 12 residues. V dropped 6 bases and J dropped 2 bases, with 8 bases sitting between them. CDR3 amino acids: CASRGGTYEQYF. CDR3 DNA: TGTGCCAGCAGAGGCGGAACCTACGAGCAGTACTTC. Full variable domain (remainder filled in from reference TRBV2 and TRBJ2-7): EPEVTQTPSHQVTQMGQEVILRCVPISNHLYFYWYRQILGQKVEFLVSFYNNEISEKSEIFDDQFSVERPDGSNFTLKIRSTKLEDSAMYFCASRGGTYEQYFGPGTRLTVT.

The rearrangement joins TRBV6-1 to TRBJ2-2; TRBD1 matches at 8 bases. The CDR3 covers 16 residues. Trimming at V came to 2 bases and at J to 6 bases, leaving 8 bases not matched to a gene. Per germline, CDR1 MNHNS and CDR2 SASEGT. CDR3 amino acids: CASSERGRGQSGELFF. The CDR3 DNA reads as TGTGCCAGCAGTGAAAGGGGCAGGGGGCAGTCCGGGGAGCTGTTTTTT.

This clonotype has ten or more counts. This chain links TRBV28 with TRBJ2-7; D not resolved. Trimming stripped 5 bases from V and 8 bases from J, with 7 bases between. Germline V lookup: CDR1 MDHEN, CDR2 SYDVKM. The CDR3 has 10 amino acids. The CDR3 bases are TGTGCCAGCAGTAATCGCAAGCAGTACTTC. The encoded protein is CASSNRKQYF.

This clonotype was detected many times. The J gene is TRBJ1-2, the V gene TRBV28; TRBD1 matches 7 bases. The CDR3 consists of 16 residues. Germline CDR1 and CDR2: MDHEN and SYDVKM. The V gene end was trimmed by 1 base and the J gene end by 2 bases; junction bases not matched to a gene: 7. CDR3 region: CASSLYKGALNYGYTF. CDR3 DNA: TGTGCCAGCAGTTTATATAAGGGGGCCCTAAACTATGGCTACACCTTC.

This chain uses TRBV10-3 with TRBJ2-1; 11 positions agree with TRBD1. CDR3 length: 15 residues. The junction had 8 bases not matched to a gene; V was cut back by 8 bases and J by 5 bases. CDR1 and CDR2 from the germline V gene are ENHRY and SYGVKD. The chain's CDR3 is CAIRPDRGLHNEQFF. CDR3 DNA: TGTGCCATCCGACCGGACAGGGGGCTACACAATGAGCAGTTCTTC.

This clonotype was counted a few times. CDR3 region: CASSPGTGQAGGSGANVLTF. CDR3 sequence (DNA): TGTGCCAGCAGCCCCGGGACAGGGCAGGCCGGCGGCTCTGGGGCCAACGTCCTGACTTTC. This rearrangement joins TRBV7-9 to TRBJ2-6, with 9 bases that match TRBD1. The J segment lost 0 bases and the V segment lost 5 bases, leaving 14 bases of the junction unmatched. Germline loops: CDR1 SEHNR, CDR2 FQNEAQ (reference sequence). The CDR3 consists of 20 residues.

This clonotype was seen repeatedly, ten times or more. The rearrangement uses TRBV28 and TRBJ1-2; D gene uncertain. CDR1 is MDHEN and CDR2 is SYDVKM in the germline V gene. The CDR3 contains 11 residues. V was cut by 6 bases and J by 3 bases, with 5 bases left in between. The CDR3 here is CASRQYYGYTF. CDR3 DNA sequence: TGTGCCAGCAGGCAATACTATGGCTACACCTTC.

This clonotype was seen ten or more times. This rearrangement joins TRBV27 to TRBJ1-1, with 11 bases lining up with TRBD1. The germline CDR1 and CDR2 sequences are MNHEY and SMNVEV (reference sequence). Trimming took 3 bases from V and 1 from J; bases not matched to a gene: 1. This CDR3 is built from 15 residues. The CDR3 region has the DNA TGTGCCAGCAGTTTGGGACAGGGGGGGAACACTGAAGCTTTCTTT. Its translation: CASSLGQGGNTEAFF.

This clonotype has more than one count but fewer than ten. The gene calls are TRBV24-1 and TRBJ2-7, with unresolved D. CDR3 length equals 16 residues. V was trimmed by 4 bases and J by 0 bases, leaving 15 bases between them. Germline loops: CDR1 KGHDR, CDR2 SFDVKD. CDR3 DNA: TGTGCCACCAGTGACAGTCTAGACCCAAGCTCCTACGAGCAGTACTTC. Its translation is CATSDSLDPSSYEQYF.

The chain employs TRBV3-1 and TRBJ1-3, with no clear D. Per germline, CDR1 LGHDT and CDR2 YNNKEL (reference sequence). Trimming left V 1 base short and J 4 bases short, with 2 bases between. This CDR3 has 12 amino acids. CDR3 coding DNA: TGTGCCAGCAGCCAAGGGGGAAACACCATATATTTT. This sequence encodes CASSQGGNTIYF.

This clonotype was found a few times. The rearrangement uses TRBV28 and TRBJ2-4; the D call may be TRBD1 or TRBD2 (6 bases each). Germline-derived CDR1 and CDR2 are MDHEN and SYDVKM. Trimming took off 2 bases at V and 0 bases at J, with 11 bases between the two ends. The CDR3 is made up of 16 amino acids. CDR3 sequence reads: CASSLRGAGAKNIQYF. CDR3 nucleotide sequence: TGTGCCAGCAGTTTAAGGGGGGCCGGAGCCAAAAACATTCAGTACTTC. Supplemented by reference TRBV28 and TRBJ2-4, the full variable domain reads DVKVTQSSRYLVKRTGEKVFLECVQDMDHENMFWYRQDPGLGLRLIYFSYDVKMKEKGDIPEGYSVSREKKERFSLILESASTNQTSMYLCASSLRGAGAKNIQYFGAGTRLSVL.

The chain joins TRBV7-8 to TRBJ2-5; D possibly corresponds to TRBD1 (5 bases). Trimming took off 6 bases at V and 2 bases at J, with 25 bases between the two ends. CDR1 and CDR2 (germline): SGHVS, FQNEAQ. The CDR3 contains 18 residues. CDR3 region: CASSRARGTPMGQETQYF. The DNA for the CDR3 is TGTGCCAGCAGTCGCGCTAGGGGTACCCCCATGGGGCAAGAGACCCAGTACTTC.

This clonotype was counted ten times or more. This sequence joins TRBV27 and TRBJ1-2; no reliable D call. The CDR3 has 14 amino acids. The germline gives CDR1 MNHEY, CDR2 SMNVEV (reference sequence). Trimming took off 2 bases at V and 0 bases at J, with 7 bases between the two ends. CDR3 sequence (DNA): TGTGCCAGCAGTTTAAAAGGTTCTAACTATGGCTACACCTTC. This codes for CASSLKGSNYGYTF.

This clonotype was seen a handful of times. The J gene is TRBJ2-1, the V gene TRBV27; no reliable D call. Germline V gene lookup returns CDR1 MNHEY and CDR2 SMNVEV (reference sequence). The CDR3 is made up of 18 amino acids. Deletions cut 4 bases from V and 0 bases from J, with 19 bases between. The CDR3 bases are TGTGCCAGCAGTTCGGGTAGCCTAATCACCGACTCCTACAATGAGCAGTTCTTC. Residues: CASSSGSLITDSYNEQFF.

This clonotype was recorded many times. The chain carries TRBV7-2 and TRBJ2-7, with 7 bases identical to TRBD1. CDR1 is SGHTA and CDR2 is FQGNSA in the germline V gene. The CDR3 runs to 14 residues. V dropped 4 bases and J dropped 3; count of bases not matched to a gene: 6. CDR3: CASSSHRGLYEQYF. The CDR3, as DNA: TGTGCCAGCAGCTCCCACAGGGGCCTCTACGAGCAGTACTTC. Based on the CDR3 plus reference TRBV7-2 and TRBJ2-7, the full variable domain is GAGVSQSPSNKVTEKGKDVELRCDPISGHTALYWYRQSLGQGLEFLIYFQGNSAPDKSGLPSDRFSAERTGGSVSTLTIQRTQQEDSAVYLCASSSHRGLYEQYFGPGTRLTVT.

This rearrangement joins TRBV3-1 to TRBJ1-3; tentatively, D is TRBD1 (6 bases). CDR1 and CDR2 from the germline V gene are LGHDT and YNNKEL (reference sequence). This CDR3 contains 16 residues. V was pared by 4 bases and J by 2 bases, with 15 bases between. The CDR3 is CASSLPWGAAGNTIYF. CDR3 in DNA: TGTGCCAGCAGCCTCCCGTGGGGGGCGGCTGGAAACACCATATATTTT.

This clonotype was counted ten times or more. The chain couples TRBV29-1 to TRBJ2-7; D is possibly TRBD1 or TRBD2 (5 bases each). The CDR3 has 11 residues. The germline V and J ends were trimmed by 7 bases and 6 bases, with 13 bases remaining between them. CDR1 and CDR2 from the germline V gene are SQVTM and ANQGSEA. CDR3 in DNA: TGCAGCGCCGAGGGACGCAGCGAGCAGTACTTC. It codes for CSAEGRSEQYF.

This clonotype was seen many times. The rearrangement links TRBV10-3 to TRBJ2-1; 7 nucleotides line up with TRBD1. Per the germline V gene, CDR1 is ENHRY and CDR2 is SYGVKD. The junction had 12 bases not matched to a gene; V was cut back by 0 bases and J by 7 bases. The CDR3 is 17 residues long. As DNA, the CDR3 is TGTGCCATCAGTGAGTCGGCCCCGGGACAGAGAGCGAATGAGCAGTTCTTC. This codes for CAISESAPGQRANEQFF.

In this sample, this clonotype turned up many times. CDR3 nucleotides: TGTGCCAGCAGCTTAGTAGCCGCGGTACTCTCCTACAATGAGCAGTTCTTC. Residues: CASSLVAAVLSYNEQFF. V is TRBV7-2 and J is TRBJ2-1; the D is unclear. Per the germline V gene, CDR1 is SGHTA and CDR2 is FQGNSA. The CDR3 has 17 amino acids. Trimming left V 1 base short and J 0 bases short, with 13 bases between.

This clonotype was seen many times. The chain's CDR3 is CASSVYSGPYEQYF. DNA of the CDR3: TGTGCCAGCAGCGTATACAGCGGCCCCTACGAGCAGTACTTC. V and J are TRBV2 and TRBJ2-7; perhaps TRBD2 as D (5 bases). The CDR3 consists of 14 residues. V lost 6 bases to trimming and J lost 2 bases, with 14 bases between them. Germline V gene sequence: CDR1 SNHLY, CDR2 FYNNEI. Using reference TRBV2 and TRBJ2-7 for the parts outside the CDR3, the full variable domain is EPEVTQTPSHQVTQMGQEVILRCVPISNHLYFYWYRQILGQKVEFLVSFYNNEISEKSEIFDDQFSVERPDGSNFTLKIRSTKLEDSAMYFCASSVYSGPYEQYFGPGTRLTVT.

This clonotype occurred many times. This chain links TRBV20-1 with TRBJ1-5; no reliable D call. Germline CDR1 DFQATT, CDR2 SNEGSKA (reference sequence). With 6 bases removed from V and 7 bases from J, the gap between germline ends came to 19 bases. The CDR3 length is 14 residues. The CDR3 DNA reads TGCAGTGCCACGCCACGAACCGGGGTCCAGCCCCAGCATTTT. Translating it yields CSATPRTGVQPQHF.

This clonotype was seen ten or more times. This chain joins TRBV28 and TRBJ2-7, with D possibly being TRBD2 (6 bases). In germline, CDR1 is MDHEN, CDR2 SYDVKM. The CDR3 consists of 15 residues. With 7 bases removed from V and 2 bases from J, the gap between germline ends came to 18 bases. For the CDR3, the DNA is TGTGCCAGCACAAGCCCGCGGGGTGGAACCTACGAGCAGTACTTC. Protein product: CASTSPRGGTYEQYF.